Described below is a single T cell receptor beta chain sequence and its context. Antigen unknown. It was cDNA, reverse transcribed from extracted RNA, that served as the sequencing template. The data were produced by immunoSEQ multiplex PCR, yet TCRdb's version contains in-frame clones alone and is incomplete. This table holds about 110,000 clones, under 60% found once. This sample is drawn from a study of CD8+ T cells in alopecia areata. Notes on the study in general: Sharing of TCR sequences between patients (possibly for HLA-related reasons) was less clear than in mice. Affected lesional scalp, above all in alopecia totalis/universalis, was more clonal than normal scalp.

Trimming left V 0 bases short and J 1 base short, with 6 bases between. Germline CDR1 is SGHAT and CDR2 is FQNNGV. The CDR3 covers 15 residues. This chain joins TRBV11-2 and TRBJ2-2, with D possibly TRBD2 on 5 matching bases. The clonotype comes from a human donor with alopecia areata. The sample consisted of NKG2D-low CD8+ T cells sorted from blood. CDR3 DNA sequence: TGTGCCAGCAGCTTAGAGGCGGGGAACACCGGGGAGCTGTTTTTT. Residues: CASSLEAGNTGELFF.